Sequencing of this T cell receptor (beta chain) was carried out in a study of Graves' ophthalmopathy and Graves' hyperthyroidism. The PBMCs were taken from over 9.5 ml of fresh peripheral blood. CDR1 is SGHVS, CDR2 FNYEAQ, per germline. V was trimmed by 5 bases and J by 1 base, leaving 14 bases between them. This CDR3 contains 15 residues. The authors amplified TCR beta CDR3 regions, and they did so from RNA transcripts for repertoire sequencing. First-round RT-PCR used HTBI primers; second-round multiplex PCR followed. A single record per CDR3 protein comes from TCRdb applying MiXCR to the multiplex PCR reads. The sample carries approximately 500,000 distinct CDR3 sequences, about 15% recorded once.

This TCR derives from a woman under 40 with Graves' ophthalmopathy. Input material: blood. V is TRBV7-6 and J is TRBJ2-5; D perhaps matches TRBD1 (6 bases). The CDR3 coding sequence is TGTGCCAGCAGCGACCCCGGCAGGGGCCAAGAGACCCAGTACTTC. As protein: CASSDPGRGQETQYF.